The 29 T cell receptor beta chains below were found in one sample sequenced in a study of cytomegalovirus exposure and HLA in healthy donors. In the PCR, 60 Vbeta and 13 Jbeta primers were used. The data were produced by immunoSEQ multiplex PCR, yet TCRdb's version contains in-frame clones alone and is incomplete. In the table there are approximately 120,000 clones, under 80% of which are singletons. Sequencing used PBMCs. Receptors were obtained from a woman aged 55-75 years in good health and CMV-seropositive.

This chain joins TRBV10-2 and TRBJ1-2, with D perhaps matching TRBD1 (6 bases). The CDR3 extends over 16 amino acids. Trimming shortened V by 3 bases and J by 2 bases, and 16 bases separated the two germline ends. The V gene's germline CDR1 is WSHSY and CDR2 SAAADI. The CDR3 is CASSELSTGTNYGYTF. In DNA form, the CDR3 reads TGCGCCAGCAGTGAATTATCCACAGGGACAAACTATGGCTACACCTTC.

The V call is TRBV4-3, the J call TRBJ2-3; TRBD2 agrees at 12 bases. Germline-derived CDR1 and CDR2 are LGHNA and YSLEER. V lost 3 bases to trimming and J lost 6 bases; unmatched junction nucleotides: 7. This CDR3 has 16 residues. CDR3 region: CASSQETSGGPDTQYF. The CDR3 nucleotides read TGCGCCAGCAGCCAGGAGACTAGCGGGGGACCTGATACGCAGTATTTT.

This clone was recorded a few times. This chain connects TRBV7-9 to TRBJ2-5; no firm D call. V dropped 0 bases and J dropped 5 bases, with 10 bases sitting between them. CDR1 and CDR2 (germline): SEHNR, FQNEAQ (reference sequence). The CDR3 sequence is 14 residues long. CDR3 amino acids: CASSLADRVETQYF. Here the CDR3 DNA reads TGTGCCAGCAGCTTAGCGGATCGGGTGGAGACCCAGTACTTC.

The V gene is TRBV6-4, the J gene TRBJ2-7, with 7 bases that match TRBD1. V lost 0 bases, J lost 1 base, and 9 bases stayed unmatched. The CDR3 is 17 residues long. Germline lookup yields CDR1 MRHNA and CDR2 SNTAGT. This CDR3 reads CASSDSTGWEVSYEQYF. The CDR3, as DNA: TGTGCCAGCAGTGACTCGACAGGGTGGGAAGTATCCTACGAGCAGTACTTC.

CDR3 loop: CASSGRQGHTGELFF. In DNA, the CDR3 is TGTGCCAGCAGTGGTCGGCAGGGGCACACCGGGGAGCTGTTTTTT. The rearrangement links TRBV6-5 to TRBJ2-2, with TRBD1 as a possible D gene (6 bases). The germline gives CDR1 MNHEY, CDR2 SVGAGI. V lost 5 bases to trimming and J lost 3 bases, with 13 bases between them. This CDR3 spans 15 amino acids.

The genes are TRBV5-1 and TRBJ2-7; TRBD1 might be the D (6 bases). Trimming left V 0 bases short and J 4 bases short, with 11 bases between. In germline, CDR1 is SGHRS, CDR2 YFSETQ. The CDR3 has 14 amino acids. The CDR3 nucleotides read TGCGCCAGCAGCTTGGGGGACACCCGTTACGAGCAGTACTTC. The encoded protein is CASSLGDTRYEQYF.

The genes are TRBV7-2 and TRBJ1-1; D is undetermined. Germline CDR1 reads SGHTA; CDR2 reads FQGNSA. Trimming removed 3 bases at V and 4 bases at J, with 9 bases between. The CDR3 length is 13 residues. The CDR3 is CASSFLRATEAFF. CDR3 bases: TGTGCCAGCAGCTTCTTGAGGGCCACTGAAGCTTTCTTT. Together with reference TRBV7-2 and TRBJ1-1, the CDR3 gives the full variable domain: GAGVSQSPSNKVTEKGKDVELRCDPISGHTALYWYRQSLGQGLEFLIYFQGNSAPDKSGLPSDRFSAERTGGSVSTLTIQRTQQEDSAVYLCASSFLRATEAFFGQGTRLTVV.

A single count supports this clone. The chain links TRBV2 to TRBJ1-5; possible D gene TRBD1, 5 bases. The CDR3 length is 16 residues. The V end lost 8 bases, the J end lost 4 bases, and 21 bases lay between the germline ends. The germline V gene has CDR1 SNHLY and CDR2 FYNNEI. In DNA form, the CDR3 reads TGTGCCAGCCAAAGAAACCAGGGTCTGGAGAATCAGCCCCAGCATTTT. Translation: CASQRNQGLENQPQHF.

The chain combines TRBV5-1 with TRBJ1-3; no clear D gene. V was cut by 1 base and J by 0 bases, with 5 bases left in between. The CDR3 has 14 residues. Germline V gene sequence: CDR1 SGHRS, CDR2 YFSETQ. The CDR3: CASSLTDSGNTIYF. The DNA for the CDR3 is TGCGCCAGCAGCTTGACAGACTCTGGAAACACCATATATTTT.

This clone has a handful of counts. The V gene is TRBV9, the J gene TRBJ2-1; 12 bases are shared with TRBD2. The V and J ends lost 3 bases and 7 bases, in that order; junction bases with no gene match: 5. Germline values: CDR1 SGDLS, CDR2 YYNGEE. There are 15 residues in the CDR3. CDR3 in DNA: TGTGCCAGCAGCGAACGACTAGCGGGAGTGAATGAGCAGTTCTTC. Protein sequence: CASSERLAGVNEQFF.

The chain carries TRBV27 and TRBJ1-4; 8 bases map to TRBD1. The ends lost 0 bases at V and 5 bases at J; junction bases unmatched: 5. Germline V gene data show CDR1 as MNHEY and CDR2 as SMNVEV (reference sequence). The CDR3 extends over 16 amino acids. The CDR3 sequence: CASSLSLDRENEKLFF. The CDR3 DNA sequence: TGTGCCAGCAGTTTATCGTTGGACAGGGAGAATGAAAAACTGTTTTTT.

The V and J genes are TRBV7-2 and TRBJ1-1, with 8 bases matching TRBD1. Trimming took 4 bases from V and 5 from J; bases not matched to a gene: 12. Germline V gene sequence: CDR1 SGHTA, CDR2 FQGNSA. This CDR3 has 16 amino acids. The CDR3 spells CASSSPGQGGWTEAFF. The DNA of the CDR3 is TGTGCCAGCAGCTCACCCGGACAGGGAGGGTGGACTGAAGCTTTCTTT. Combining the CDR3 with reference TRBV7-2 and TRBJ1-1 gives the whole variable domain GAGVSQSPSNKVTEKGKDVELRCDPISGHTALYWYRQSLGQGLEFLIYFQGNSAPDKSGLPSDRFSAERTGGSVSTLTIQRTQQEDSAVYLCASSSPGQGGWTEAFFGQGTRLTVV.

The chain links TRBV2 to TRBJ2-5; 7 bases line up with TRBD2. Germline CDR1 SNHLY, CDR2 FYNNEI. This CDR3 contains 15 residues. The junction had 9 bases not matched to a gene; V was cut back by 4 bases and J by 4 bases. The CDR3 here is CASSGDGRRGETQYF. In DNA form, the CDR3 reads TGTGCCAGCAGTGGAGACGGGAGGAGAGGAGAGACCCAGTACTTC.

CDR3: CASSVVGAYNEQFF. DNA for the CDR3: TGTGCCAGCAGCGTAGTCGGGGCCTACAATGAGCAGTTCTTC. The gene calls are TRBV9 and TRBJ2-1, with TRBD2 as a possible D gene (5 bases). The germline V gene has CDR1 SGDLS and CDR2 YYNGEE. The CDR3 totals 14 residues. V was cut by 0 bases and J by 2 bases, with 6 bases left in between.

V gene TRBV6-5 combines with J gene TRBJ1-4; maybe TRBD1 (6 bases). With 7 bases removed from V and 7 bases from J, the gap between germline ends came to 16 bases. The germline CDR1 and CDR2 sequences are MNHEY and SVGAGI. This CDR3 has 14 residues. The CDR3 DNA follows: TGTGCCAGCATGACCCGGGGGGGCAGTGAAAAACTGTTTTTT. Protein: CASMTRGGSEKLFF.

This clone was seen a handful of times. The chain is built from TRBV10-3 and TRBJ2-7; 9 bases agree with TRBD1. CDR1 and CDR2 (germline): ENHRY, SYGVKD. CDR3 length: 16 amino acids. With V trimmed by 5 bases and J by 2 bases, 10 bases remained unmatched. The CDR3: CAISPGTGFGAYEQYF. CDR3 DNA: TGTGCCATCAGTCCCGGGACAGGGTTCGGCGCCTACGAGCAGTACTTC.

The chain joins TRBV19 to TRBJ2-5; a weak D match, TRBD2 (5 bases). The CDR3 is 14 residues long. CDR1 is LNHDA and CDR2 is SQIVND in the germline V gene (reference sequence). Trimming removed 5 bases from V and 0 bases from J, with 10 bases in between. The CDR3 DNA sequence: TGTGCCAGTAGTCCGTGGACTGACCAAGAGACCCAGTACTTC. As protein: CASSPWTDQETQYF. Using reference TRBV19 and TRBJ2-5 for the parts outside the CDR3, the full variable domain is DGGITQSPKYLFRKEGQNVTLSCEQNLNHDAMYWYRQDPGQGLRLIYYSQIVNDFQKGDIAEGYSVSREKKESFPLTVTSAQKNPTAFYLCASSPWTDQETQYFGPGTRLLVL.

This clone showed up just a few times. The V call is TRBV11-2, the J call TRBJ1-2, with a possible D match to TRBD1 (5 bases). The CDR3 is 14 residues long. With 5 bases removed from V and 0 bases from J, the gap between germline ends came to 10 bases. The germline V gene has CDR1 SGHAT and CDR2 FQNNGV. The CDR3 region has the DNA TGTGCCAGCAGCCGACCGACAGCTAACTATGGCTACACCTTC. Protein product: CASSRPTANYGYTF.

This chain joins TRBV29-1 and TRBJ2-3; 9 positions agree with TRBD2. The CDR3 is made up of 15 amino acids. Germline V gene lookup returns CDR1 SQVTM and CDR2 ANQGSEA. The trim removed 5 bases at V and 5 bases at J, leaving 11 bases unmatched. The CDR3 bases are TGCAGCGTTACTTTCGGACTAGCGTCTGGAGATACGCAGTATTTT. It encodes CSVTFGLASGDTQYF.

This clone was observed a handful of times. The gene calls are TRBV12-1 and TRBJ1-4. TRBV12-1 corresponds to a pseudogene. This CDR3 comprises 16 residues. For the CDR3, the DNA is TGTGCCAGTAACAAATGCCCAGAGGGTCGGAATGAAAAACTGTTTTTT. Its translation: CASNKCPEGRNEKLFF.

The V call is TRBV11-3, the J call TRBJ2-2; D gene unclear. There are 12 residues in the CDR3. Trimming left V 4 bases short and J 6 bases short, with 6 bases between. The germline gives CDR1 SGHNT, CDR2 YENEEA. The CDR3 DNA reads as TGTGCCAGCAGCTCGAGCGCCGGGGAGCTGTTTTTT. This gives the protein CASSSSAGELFF. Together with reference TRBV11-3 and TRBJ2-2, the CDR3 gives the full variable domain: EAGVVQSPRYKIIEKKQPVAFWCNPISGHNTLYWYLQNLGQGPELLIRYENEEAVDDSQLPKDRFSAERLKGVDSTLKIQPAELGDSAVYLCASSSSAGELFFGEGSRLTVL.

The CDR3: CASRGDSPGNSPLHF. As DNA, the CDR3 is TGTGCCAGCAGAGGGGACTCCCCGGGAAATTCACCCCTCCACTTT. The genes are TRBV25-1 and TRBJ1-6, with a weak D call TRBD1 (5 bases). Germline CDR1 reads MGHDK; CDR2 reads SYGVNS. V lost 6 bases and J 7 bases, leaving 16 bases between the germline ends. This CDR3 comprises 15 residues.

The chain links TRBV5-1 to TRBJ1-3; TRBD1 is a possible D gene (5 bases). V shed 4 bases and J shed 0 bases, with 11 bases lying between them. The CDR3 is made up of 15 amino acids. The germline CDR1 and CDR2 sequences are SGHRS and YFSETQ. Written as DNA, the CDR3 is TGCGCCAGCAGCACCGACAGCAGCTCTGGAAACACCATATATTTT. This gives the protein CASSTDSSSGNTIYF.

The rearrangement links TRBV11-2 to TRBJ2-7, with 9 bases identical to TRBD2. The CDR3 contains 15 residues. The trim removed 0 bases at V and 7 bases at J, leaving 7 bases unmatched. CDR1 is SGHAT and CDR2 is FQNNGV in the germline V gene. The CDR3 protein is CASSLDKRGAGEQYF. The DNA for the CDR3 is TGTGCCAGCAGCTTAGATAAGCGGGGGGCGGGGGAGCAGTACTTC.

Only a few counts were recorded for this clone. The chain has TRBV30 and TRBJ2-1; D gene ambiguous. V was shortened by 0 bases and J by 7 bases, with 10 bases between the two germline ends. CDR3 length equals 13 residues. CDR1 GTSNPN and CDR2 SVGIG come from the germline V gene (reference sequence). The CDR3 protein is CAWSVRIGNEQFF. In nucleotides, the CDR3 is TGTGCCTGGAGTGTAAGAATCGGGAATGAGCAGTTCTTC.

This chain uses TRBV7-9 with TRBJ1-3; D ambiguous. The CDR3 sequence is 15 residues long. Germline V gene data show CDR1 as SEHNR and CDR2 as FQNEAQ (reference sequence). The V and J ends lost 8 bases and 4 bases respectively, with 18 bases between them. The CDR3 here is CASAYASRRGNTIYF. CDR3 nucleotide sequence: TGTGCCAGCGCATACGCGTCCAGGAGGGGAAACACCATATATTTT.

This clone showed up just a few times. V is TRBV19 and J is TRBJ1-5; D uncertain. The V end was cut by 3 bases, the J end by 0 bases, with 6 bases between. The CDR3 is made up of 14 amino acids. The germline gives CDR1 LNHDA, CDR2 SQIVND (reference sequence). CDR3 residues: CASSIRDSNQPQHF. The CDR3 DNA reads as TGTGCCAGTAGTATTCGGGATAGCAATCAGCCCCAGCATTTT.

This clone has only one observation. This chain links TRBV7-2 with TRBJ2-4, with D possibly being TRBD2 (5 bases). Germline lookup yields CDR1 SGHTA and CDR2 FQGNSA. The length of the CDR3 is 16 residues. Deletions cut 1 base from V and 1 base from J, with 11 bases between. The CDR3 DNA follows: TGTGCCAGCAGCTTAGATTCGGGGTTGGCCAAAAACATTCAGTACTTC. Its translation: CASSLDSGLAKNIQYF.

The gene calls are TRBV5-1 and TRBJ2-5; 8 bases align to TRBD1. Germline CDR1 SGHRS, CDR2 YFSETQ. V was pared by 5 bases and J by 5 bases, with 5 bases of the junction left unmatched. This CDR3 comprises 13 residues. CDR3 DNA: TGCGCCAGCAGGGGACAGGCGGGGGAGACCCAGTACTTC. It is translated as CASRGQAGETQYF.